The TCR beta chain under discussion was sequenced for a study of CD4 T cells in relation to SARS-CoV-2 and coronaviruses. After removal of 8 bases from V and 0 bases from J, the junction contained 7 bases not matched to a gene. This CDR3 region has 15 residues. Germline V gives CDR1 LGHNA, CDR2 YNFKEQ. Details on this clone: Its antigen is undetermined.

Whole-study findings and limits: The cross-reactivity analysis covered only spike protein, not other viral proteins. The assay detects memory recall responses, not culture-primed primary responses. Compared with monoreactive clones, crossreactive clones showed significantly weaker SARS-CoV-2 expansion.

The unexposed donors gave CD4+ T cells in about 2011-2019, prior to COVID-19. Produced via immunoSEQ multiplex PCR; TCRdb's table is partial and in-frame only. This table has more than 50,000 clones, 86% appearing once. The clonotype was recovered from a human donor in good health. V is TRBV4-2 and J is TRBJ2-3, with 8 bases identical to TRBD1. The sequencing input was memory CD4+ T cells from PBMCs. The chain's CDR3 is CASGTRTGSTDTQYF. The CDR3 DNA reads TGTGCCAGCGGGACCAGGACAGGGAGCACAGATACGCAGTATTTT.